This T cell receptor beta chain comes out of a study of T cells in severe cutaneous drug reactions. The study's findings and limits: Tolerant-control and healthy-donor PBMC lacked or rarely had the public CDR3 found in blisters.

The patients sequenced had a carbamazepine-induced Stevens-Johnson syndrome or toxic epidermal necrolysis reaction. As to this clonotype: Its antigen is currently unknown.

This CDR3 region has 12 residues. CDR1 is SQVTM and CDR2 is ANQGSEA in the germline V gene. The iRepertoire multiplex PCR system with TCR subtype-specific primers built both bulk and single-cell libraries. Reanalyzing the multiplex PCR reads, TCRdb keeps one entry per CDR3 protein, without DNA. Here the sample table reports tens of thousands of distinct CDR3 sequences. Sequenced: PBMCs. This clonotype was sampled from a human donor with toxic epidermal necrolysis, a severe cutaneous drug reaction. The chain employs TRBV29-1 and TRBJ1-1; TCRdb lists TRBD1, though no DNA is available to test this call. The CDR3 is CSADRGNTEAFF.